The TCR beta chain under discussion was sequenced for a study of Tregs in tolerant kidney transplant recipients. Thawed PBMCs were FACS-sorted into unstimulated CD4+CD25+CD127- regulatory T cells, CD4+CD25- non-regulatory cells, CD4 and CD8 cells. V was pared by 11 bases and J by 4 bases, with 9 bases of the junction left unmatched. The CDR3 is made up of 13 amino acids. Germline assignment: CDR1 SNHLY and CDR2 FYNNEI. Assay: immunoSEQ multiplex PCR; the TCRdb copy retains only in-frame clones and omits some. This sample yields 240,000 or so clones, of which roughly four fifths are seen a single time; about 0.58% belongs to the top ten.

The V call is TRBV2, the J call TRBJ2-7, with 9 bases identical to TRBD1. The source material was CD4+ T cells from blood. The receptor was derived from a human donor in good health. DNA of the CDR3: TGTGCCCGACAGGGGGTGCAACGTTACGAGCAGTACTTC. Residues: CARQGVQRYEQYF.